This T cell receptor (beta chain) comes out of a study of blood T cell repertoires in COVID-19. Across the whole study: Whether acute or convalescent, the COVID-19 samples came from the United States, Italy and Spain.

This CDR3 is 15 amino acids long. CDR1 SEHNR and CDR2 FQNEAQ come from the germline V gene (reference sequence). Trimming took 5 bases from V and 0 from J; bases not matched to a gene: 2. This clone showed up just once. Assay used: immunoSEQ multiplex PCR; TCRdb lists only in-frame clones, some missing. The data contain about 180,000 clones, around 80% of them singletons. The TCR sequence derives from a woman at least 80 years old with COVID-19, enrolled during active disease. The rearrangement joins TRBV7-9 to TRBJ2-1, with 9 bases identical to TRBD2. The material sequenced was peripheral blood. This CDR3 reads CASSPSGDSYNEQFF. The DNA for the CDR3 is TGTGCCAGCAGCCCTAGCGGGGACTCCTACAATGAGCAGTTCTTC.